This TCR beta chain came from a study of blood T cells in healthy people across ages. For the second PCR, which ran for about 7 to 12 cycles, a sample-barcoded 5' primer and a J-beta primer mix were used. TCRdb recomputed calls from the 5' RACE reads with MiXCR, one row per CDR3 protein. Of fewer than 600,000 distinct CDR3 sequences listed, about 27% are singletons. The CDR3 length is 18 residues. Trimming cost V 3 bases and J 2 bases; bases outside gene matches: 9. Germline V lookup: CDR1 DFQATT, CDR2 SNEGSKA (reference sequence). These same data were also listed under a study on T cells of mothers and their children.

The chain has TRBV20-1 and TRBJ2-2; 13 bases map to TRBD2. The clonotype originates from a boy between 2 and 10 years old in good health. Material for sequencing was blood. CDR3 protein: CSARRRTSGSINTGELFF. The DNA of the CDR3 is TGCAGTGCTAGGAGACGGACTAGCGGGAGTATTAACACCGGGGAGCTGTTTTTT.